This TCR beta chain was sequenced for a study of human T cells and chemical hapten exposure. This clonotype was detected a few times. Germline CDR1 and CDR2: SGHRS and YFSETQ. Trimming removed 4 bases from V and 10 bases from J; junction bases left unmatched: 8. This CDR3 is built from 16 residues. Via MiXCR, TCRdb re-called the RACE reads, giving one row per CDR3 protein. The sample consists of roughly 360,000 distinct CDR3 sequences, around 5% of them appearing once. Time point indicated: patch test 1, 2 weeks after DPC sensitization. Treatment indicated: therapeutic diphenylcyclopropenone sensitization with weekly scalp DPC. Donors were 18 to 70-year-old alopecia patients suitable for DPC.

The clonotype originates from a woman between 50 and 59 years old with alopecia areata. Some clones in this sample may be carry-over from other donors' samples. The sample was whole blood, taken in connection with sensitization to the hapten diphenylcyclopropenone (DPC). The chain combines TRBV5-1 with TRBJ2-1, with 16 nucleotides matching TRBD2. The CDR3 loop is CASSPGTSGGALEQFF. The CDR3 region has the DNA TGCGCCAGCAGCCCGGGGACTAGCGGGGGGGCATTAGAGCAGTTCTTC.